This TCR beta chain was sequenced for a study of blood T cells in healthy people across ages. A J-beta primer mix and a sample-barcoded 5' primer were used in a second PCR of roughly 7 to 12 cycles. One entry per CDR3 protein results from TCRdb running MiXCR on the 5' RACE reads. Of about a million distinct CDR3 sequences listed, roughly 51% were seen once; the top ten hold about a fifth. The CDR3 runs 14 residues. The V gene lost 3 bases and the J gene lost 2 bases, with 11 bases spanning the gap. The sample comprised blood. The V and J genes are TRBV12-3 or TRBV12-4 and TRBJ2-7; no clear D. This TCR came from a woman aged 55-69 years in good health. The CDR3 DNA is TGTGCCAGCAGTTTCCACAAGGACCCCTACGAGCAGTACTTC. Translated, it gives CASSFHKDPYEQYF.